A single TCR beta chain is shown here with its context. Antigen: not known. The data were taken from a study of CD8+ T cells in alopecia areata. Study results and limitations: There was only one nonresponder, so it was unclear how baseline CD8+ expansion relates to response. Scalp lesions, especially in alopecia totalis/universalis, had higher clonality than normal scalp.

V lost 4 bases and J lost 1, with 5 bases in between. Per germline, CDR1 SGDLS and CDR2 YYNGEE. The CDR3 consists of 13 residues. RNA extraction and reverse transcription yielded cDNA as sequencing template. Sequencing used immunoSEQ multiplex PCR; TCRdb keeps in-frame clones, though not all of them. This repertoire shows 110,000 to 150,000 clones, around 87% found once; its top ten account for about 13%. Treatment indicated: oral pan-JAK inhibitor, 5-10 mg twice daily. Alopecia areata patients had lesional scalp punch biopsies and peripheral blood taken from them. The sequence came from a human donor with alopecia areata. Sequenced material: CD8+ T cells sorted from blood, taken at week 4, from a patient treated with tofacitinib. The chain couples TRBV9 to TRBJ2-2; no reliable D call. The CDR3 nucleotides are TGTGCCAGCAGCCCGGGGAACACCGGGGAGCTGTTTTTT. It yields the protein CASSPGNTGELFF. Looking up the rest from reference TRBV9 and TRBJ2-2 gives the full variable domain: DSGVTQTPKHLITATGQRVTLRCSPRSGDLSVYWYQQSLDQGLQFLIQYYNGEERAKGNILERFSAQQFPDLHSELNLSSLELGDSALYFCASSPGNTGELFFGEGSRLTVL.